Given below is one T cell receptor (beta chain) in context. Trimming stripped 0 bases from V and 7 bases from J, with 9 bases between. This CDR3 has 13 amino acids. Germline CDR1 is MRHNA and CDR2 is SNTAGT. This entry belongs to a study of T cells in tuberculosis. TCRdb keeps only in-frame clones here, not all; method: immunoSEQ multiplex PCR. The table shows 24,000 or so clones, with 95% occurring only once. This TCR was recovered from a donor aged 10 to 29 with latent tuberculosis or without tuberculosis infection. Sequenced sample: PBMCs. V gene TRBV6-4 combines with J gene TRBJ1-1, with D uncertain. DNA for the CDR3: TGTGCCAGCAGTGACTCGGACTCTGGTGAAGCTTTCTTT. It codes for CASSDSDSGEAFF.